This TCR beta chain was obtained from a study of graft-versus-host responses after intestinal transplantation. The method was immunoSEQ multiplex PCR; TCRdb's version includes in-frame clones alone and lacks a portion of them. The sample includes about 97,000 clones, more than 80% of them seen just once. The CDR3 has 15 amino acids. Germline CDR1 MRHNA, CDR2 SNTAGT. The V gene end was trimmed by 6 bases and the J gene end by 4 bases; junction bases not matched to a gene: 8. This chain uses TRBV6-4 with TRBJ2-3; 9 nucleotides align to TRBD2. The TCR comes from a human patient who received an intestinal transplant, so some T cells may come from the graft donor. The material was PBMCs, obtained 450 to 460 days after intestinal transplant. The CDR3 sequence: CASSQAAGGSDTQYF. The CDR3 region has the DNA TGTGCCAGCAGCCAAGCGGCGGGGGGGTCAGATACGCAGTATTTT.